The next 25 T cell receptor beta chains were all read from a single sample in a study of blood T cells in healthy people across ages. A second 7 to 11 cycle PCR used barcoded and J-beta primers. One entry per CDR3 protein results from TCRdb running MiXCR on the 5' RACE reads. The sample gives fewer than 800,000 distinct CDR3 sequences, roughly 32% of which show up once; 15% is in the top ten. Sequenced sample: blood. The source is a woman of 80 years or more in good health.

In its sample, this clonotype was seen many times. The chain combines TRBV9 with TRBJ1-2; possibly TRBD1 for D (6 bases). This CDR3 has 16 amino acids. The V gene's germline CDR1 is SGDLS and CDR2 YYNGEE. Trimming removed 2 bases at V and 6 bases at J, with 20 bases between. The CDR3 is CASSVRPGGGRDGYTF. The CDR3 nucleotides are TGTGCCAGCAGCGTGAGGCCGGGAGGGGGGCGCGATGGCTACACCTTC. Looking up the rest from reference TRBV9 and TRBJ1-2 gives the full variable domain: DSGVTQTPKHLITATGQRVTLRCSPRSGDLSVYWYQQSLDQGLQFLIQYYNGEERAKGNILERFSAQQFPDLHSELNLSSLELGDSALYFCASSVRPGGGRDGYTFGSGTRLTVV.

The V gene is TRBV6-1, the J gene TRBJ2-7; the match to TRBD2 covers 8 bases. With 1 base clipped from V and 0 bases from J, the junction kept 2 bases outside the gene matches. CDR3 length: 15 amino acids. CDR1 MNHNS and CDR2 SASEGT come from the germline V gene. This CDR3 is CASSEVGGASYEQYF. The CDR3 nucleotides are TGTGCCAGCAGTGAAGTCGGGGGGGCCTCCTACGAGCAGTACTTC.

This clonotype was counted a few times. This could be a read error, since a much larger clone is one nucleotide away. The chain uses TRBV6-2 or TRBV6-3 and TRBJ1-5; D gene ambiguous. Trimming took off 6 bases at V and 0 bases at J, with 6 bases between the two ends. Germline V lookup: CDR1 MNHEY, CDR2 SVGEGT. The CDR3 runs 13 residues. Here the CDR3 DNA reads TGTGCCAGCAGACTGGATAGCAATCAGCCCCAGCATTTT. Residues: CASRLDSNQPQHF.

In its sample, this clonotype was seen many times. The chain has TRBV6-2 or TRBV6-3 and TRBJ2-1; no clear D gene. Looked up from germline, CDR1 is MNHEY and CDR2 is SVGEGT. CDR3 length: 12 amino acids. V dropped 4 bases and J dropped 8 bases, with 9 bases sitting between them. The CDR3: CASSSGFDEQFF. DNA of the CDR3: TGTGCCAGCAGTTCCGGGTTCGATGAGCAGTTCTTC.

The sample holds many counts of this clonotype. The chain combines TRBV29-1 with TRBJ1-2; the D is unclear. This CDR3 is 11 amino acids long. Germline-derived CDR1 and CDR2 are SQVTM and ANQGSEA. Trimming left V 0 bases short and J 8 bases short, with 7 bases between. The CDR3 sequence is CSVEEGWGYTF. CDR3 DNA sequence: TGCAGCGTTGAAGAAGGATGGGGCTACACCTTC.

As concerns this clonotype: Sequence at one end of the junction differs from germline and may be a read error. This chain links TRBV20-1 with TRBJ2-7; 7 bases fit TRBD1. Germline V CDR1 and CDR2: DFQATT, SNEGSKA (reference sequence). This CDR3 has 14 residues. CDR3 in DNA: TGCAGTGCTGCCGCAGGGGGACAAGGAACGGAGCAGGACTTC. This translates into CSAAAGGQGTEQDF.

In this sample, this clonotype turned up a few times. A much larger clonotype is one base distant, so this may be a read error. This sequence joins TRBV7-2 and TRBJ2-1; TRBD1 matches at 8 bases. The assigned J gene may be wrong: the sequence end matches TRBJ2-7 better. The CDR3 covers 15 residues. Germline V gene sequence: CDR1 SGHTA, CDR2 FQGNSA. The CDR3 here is CASRSGQGAYNEQYF. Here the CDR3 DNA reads TGTGCCAGCAGATCAGGACAGGGAGCTTACAATGAGCAGTACTTC.

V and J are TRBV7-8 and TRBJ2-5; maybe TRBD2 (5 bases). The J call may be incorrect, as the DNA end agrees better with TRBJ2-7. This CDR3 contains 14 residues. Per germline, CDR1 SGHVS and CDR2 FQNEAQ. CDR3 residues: CASSLLAIAYEQYF. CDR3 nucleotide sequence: TGTGCCAGCAGCTTGTTAGCGATTGCTTACGAGCAGTACTTC.

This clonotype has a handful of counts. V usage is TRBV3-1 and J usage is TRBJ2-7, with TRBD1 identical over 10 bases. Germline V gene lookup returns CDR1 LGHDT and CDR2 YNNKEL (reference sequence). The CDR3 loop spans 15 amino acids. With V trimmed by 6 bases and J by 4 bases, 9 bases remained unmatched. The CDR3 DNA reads TGTGCCAGCAGAAAGGGCCCGGACAGGGGGTACGAGCAGTACTTC. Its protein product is CASRKGPDRGYEQYF.

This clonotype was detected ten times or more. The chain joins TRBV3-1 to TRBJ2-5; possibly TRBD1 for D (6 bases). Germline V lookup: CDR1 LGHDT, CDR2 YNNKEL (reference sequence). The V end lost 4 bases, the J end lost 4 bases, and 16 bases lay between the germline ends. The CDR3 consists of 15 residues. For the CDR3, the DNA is TGTGCCAGCAGCCCGCCCACAGGGAAGGGAGAGACCCAGTACTTC. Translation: CASSPPTGKGETQYF.

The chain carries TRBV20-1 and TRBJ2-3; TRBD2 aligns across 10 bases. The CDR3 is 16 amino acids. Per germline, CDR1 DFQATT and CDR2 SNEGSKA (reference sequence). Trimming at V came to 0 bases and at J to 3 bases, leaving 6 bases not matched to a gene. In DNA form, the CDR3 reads TGCAGTGCTAGAGATGGGGCTAGCGGGGGAACAGATACGCAGTATTTT. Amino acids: CSARDGASGGTDTQYF.

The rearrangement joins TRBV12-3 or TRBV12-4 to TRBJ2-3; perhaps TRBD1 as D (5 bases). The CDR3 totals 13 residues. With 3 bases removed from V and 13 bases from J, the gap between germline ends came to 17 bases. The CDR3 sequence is CASSFDSTDAEYF. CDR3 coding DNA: TGTGCCAGCAGTTTTGACAGCACAGATGCGGAGTATTTT.

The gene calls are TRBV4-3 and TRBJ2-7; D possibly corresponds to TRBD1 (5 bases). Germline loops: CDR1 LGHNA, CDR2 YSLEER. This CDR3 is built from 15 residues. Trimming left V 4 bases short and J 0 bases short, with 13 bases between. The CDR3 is CASSRTTAASYEQYF. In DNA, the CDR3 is TGCGCCAGCAGCCGGACGACAGCCGCCTCCTACGAGCAGTACTTC.

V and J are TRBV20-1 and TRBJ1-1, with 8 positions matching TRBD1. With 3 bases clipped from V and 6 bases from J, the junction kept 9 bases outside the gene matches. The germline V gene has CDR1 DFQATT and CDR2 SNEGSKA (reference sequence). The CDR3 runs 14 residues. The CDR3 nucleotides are TGCAGTGCTAGGAAAACAGGGGGGGACGCTGAAGCTTTCTTT. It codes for CSARKTGGDAEAFF.

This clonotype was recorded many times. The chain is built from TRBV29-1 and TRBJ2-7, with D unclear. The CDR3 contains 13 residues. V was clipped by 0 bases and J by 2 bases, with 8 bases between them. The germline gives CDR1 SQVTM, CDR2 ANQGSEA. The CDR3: CSVEDVTAYEQYF. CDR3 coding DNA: TGCAGCGTTGAAGACGTAACCGCCTACGAGCAGTACTTC.

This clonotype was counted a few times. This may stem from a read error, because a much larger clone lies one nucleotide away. CDR3 loop: CASSVGTSLTYEQYF. The DNA for the CDR3 is TGTGCCAGCAGCGTAGGTACCAGCCTTACCTACGAGCAGTACTTC. The chain employs TRBV9 and TRBJ2-7; D gene uncertain. Germline V gene sequence: CDR1 SGDLS, CDR2 YYNGEE. Trimming shortened V by 0 bases and J by 2 bases, and 12 bases separated the two germline ends. There are 15 residues in the CDR3.

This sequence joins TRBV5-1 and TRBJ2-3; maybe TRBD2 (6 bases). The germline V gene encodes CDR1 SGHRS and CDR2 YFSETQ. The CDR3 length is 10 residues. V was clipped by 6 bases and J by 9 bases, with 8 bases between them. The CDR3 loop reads CASKGGTQYF. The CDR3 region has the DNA TGCGCCAGCAAGGGAGGCACGCAGTATTTT.

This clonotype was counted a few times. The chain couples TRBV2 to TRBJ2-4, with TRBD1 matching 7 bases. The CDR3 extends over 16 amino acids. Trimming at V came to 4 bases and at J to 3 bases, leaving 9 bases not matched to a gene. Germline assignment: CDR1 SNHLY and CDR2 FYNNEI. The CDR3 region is CASSAIGGLGKNIQYF. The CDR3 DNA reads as TGTGCCAGCAGTGCTATAGGGGGCCTTGGCAAAAACATTCAGTACTTC.

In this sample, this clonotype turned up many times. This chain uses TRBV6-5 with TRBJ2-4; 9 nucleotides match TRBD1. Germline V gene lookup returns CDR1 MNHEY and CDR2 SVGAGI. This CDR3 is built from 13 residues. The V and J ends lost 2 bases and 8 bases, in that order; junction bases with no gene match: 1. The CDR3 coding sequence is TGTGCCAGCAGTTACGACAGGGGGGACATTCAGTACTTC. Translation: CASSYDRGDIQYF.

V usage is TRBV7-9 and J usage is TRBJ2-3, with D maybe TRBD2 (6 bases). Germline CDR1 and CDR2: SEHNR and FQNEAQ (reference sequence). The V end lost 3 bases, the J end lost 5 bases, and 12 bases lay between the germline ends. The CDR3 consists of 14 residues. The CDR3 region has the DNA TGTGCCAGCAGCTTGCAGGGCGGGGAAGATACGCAGTATTTT. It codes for CASSLQGGEDTQYF.

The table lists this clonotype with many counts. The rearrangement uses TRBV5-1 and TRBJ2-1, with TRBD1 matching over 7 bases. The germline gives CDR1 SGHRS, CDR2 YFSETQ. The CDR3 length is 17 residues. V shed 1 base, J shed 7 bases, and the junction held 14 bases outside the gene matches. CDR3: CASSLPRQGSRTNEQFF. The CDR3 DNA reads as TGCGCCAGCAGCTTGCCTCGACAGGGCTCAAGGACGAATGAGCAGTTCTTC.

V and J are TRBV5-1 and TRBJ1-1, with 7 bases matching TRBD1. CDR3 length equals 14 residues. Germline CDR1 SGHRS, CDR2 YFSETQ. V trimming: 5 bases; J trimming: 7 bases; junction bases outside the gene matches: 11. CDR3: CASRQDRVPLEAFF. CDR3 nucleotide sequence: TGCGCCAGCAGACAAGACAGGGTGCCCCTTGAAGCTTTCTTT.

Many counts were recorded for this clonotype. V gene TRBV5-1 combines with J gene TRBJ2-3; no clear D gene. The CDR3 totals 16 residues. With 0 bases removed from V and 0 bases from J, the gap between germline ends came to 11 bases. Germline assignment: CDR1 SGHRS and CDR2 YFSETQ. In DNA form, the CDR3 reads TGCGCCAGCAGCTTGGTTGGGCTCGGGAGCACAGATACGCAGTATTTT. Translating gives CASSLVGLGSTDTQYF.

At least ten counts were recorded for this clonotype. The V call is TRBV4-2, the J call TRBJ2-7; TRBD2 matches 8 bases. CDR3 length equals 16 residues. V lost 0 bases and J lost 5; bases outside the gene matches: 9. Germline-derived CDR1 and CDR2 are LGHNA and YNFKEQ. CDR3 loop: CASSQELAGLLNEQYF. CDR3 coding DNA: TGTGCCAGCAGCCAAGAATTAGCGGGGCTCCTTAACGAGCAGTACTTC.

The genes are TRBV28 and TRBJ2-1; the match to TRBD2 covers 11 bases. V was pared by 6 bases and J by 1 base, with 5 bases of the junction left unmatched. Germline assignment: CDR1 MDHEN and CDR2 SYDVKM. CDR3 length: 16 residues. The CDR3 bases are TGTGCCAGCAGCTTTAGCGGGGGGGCGTCCTACAATGAGCAGTTCTTC. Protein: CASSFSGGASYNEQFF.